This T cell receptor (beta chain) is drawn from a study of CD8 T cells in ankylosing spondylitis. Findings and limits, study-wide: Prior work had noted some motif variants in reactive arthritis blood and synovial fluid. Clones linked with disease were CD8+ and fairly uncommon in the peripheral blood. In ankylosing spondylitis blood, a motif of about eight highly homologous TCR beta variants appeared characteristic.

This clonotype was recorded a few times. What it recognizes is unknown. Quantitative 5'-RACE with molecular barcodes generated TCR beta libraries. Each CDR3 protein gets one entry after TCRdb re-called the 5' RACE reads with MiXCR. In the table there are a few hundred thousand distinct CDR3 sequences, about 16% of which are singletons. This TCR came from a male donor with ankylosing spondylitis. Sequenced sample: blood, either unsorted or a sorted T cell fraction (not recorded which).

This chain's CDR3 is CASSLWTSGGAGETQYF. The CDR3 coding sequence is TGCGCCAGCAGCTTGTGGACTAGCGGGGGGGCCGGGGAGACCCAGTACTTC. V is TRBV5-1 and J is TRBJ2-5, with 15 positions matching TRBD2. V lost 1 base to trimming and J lost 5 bases; unmatched junction nucleotides: 6. Looked up from germline, CDR1 is SGHRS and CDR2 is YFSETQ. The CDR3 runs to 17 residues.